Listed below are T cell receptor beta chains from one sample, sequenced in a study of T cells in Graves' hyperthyroidism and ophthalmopathy. TCRdb ran MiXCR on the multiplex PCR reads and lists one entry per CDR3 protein. The table lists hundreds of thousands of distinct CDR3 sequences, 13% to 15% of them singletons. The sequencing input was blood. The receptors stem from a woman aged 18-29 years with Graves' hyperthyroidism. Both conserved end residues are part of each CDR3. D genes are given only for firm matches. Clone size appears in some rows only: once, few, many, or a class for an expanded clone.

v_gene: TRBV20-1; j_gene: TRBJ1-1; d_gene: NA; abundance: NA; CDR3aa: CSAREGVTEAFF; CDR3nt: TGCAGTGCTAGGGAGGGGGTCACTGAAGCTTTCTTT
v_gene: TRBV2; j_gene: TRBJ1-4; d_gene: NA; abundance: many; CDR3aa: CASSERTAINEKLFF; CDR3nt: TGTGCCAGCAGTGAAAGGACAGCAATTAATGAAAAACTGTTTTTT
v_gene: TRBV5-8; j_gene: TRBJ1-2; d_gene: NA; abundance: many; CDR3aa: CASSVTAAYGYTF; CDR3nt: TGTGCCAGCAGCGTAACAGCAGCCTATGGCTACACCTTC
v_gene: TRBV18; j_gene: TRBJ2-7; d_gene: TRBD2; abundance: few; CDR3aa: CASSPRLAGGTYEQYF; CDR3nt: TGTGCCAGCTCACCACGACTAGCGGGGGGAACCTACGAGCAGTACTTC
v_gene: TRBV9; j_gene: TRBJ2-1; d_gene: TRBD1; abundance: many; CDR3aa: CASGRTGGNEQFF; CDR3nt: TGTGCCAGCGGGCGGACAGGGGGCAATGAGCAGTTCTTC
v_gene: TRBV2; j_gene: TRBJ2-1; d_gene: NA; abundance: few; CDR3aa: CASSNALPIPIYNEQFF; CDR3nt: TGTGCCAGCAGCAACGCACTTCCCATTCCCATCTACAATGAGCAGTTCTTC
v_gene: TRBV7-3; j_gene: TRBJ2-2; d_gene: TRBD2; abundance: NA; CDR3aa: CASSLGTSGVNTGELFF; CDR3nt: TGTGCCAGCAGCTTAGGGACTAGCGGGGTGAACACCGGGGAGCTGTTTTTT
v_gene: TRBV28; j_gene: TRBJ1-2; d_gene: TRBD1; abundance: NA; CDR3aa: CASSNKITGTDYGYTF; CDR3nt: TGTGCCAGCAGCAACAAAATTACCGGGACAGACTATGGCTACACCTTC
v_gene: TRBV6-2/TRBV6-3; j_gene: TRBJ1-1; d_gene: NA; abundance: few; CDR3aa: CASSPRWSGRGLGGTEAFF; CDR3nt: TGTGCCAGCAGCCCACGCTGGTCAGGGAGGGGCCTCGGTGGTACTGAAGCTTTCTTT
v_gene: TRBV2; j_gene: TRBJ2-3; d_gene: NA; abundance: many; CDR3aa: CASTSSGGATQYF; CDR3nt: TGTGCCAGCACCTCATCTGGGGGGGCTACGCAGTATTTT
v_gene: TRBV9; j_gene: TRBJ2-2; d_gene: TRBD1; abundance: NA; CDR3aa: CASSVRGLGQVVRTGELFF; CDR3nt: TGTGCCAGCAGCGTAAGGGGGCTTGGACAGGTGGTTCGTACCGGGGAGCTGTTTTTT
v_gene: TRBV7-9; j_gene: TRBJ1-3; d_gene: NA; abundance: few; CDR3aa: CASSVKGKNRVSSGNTIYF; CDR3nt: TGTGCCAGCAGCGTAAAGGGGAAGAACCGAGTTTCCTCTGGAAACACCATATATTTT
v_gene: TRBV5-1; j_gene: TRBJ2-7; d_gene: TRBD2; abundance: few; CDR3aa: CASSLSSGSDTYEQYF; CDR3nt: TGCGCCAGCAGCTTGTCTAGCGGGAGCGATACCTACGAGCAGTACTTC
v_gene: TRBV6-2/TRBV6-3; j_gene: TRBJ2-2; d_gene: TRBD1; abundance: few; CDR3aa: CASSSYPGQGFGELFF; CDR3nt: TGTGCCAGCAGTTCCTATCCGGGACAGGGTTTCGGGGAGCTGTTTTTT
v_gene: TRBV6-5; j_gene: TRBJ2-2; d_gene: TRBD1; abundance: few; CDR3aa: CASSFDRGLRTGELFF; CDR3nt: TGTGCCAGCAGTTTCGACAGGGGGCTAAGGACCGGGGAGCTGTTTTTT
v_gene: TRBV3-1; j_gene: TRBJ2-1; d_gene: TRBD2; abundance: many; CDR3aa: CASSLTSGNNEQFF; CDR3nt: TGTGCCAGCAGCCTCACTAGCGGCAACAATGAGCAGTTCTTC
v_gene: TRBV28; j_gene: TRBJ2-7; d_gene: TRBD1; abundance: many; CDR3aa: CASSATGTGYYEQYF; CDR3nt: TGTGCCAGCAGTGCGACCGGGACAGGGTACTACGAGCAGTACTTC
v_gene: TRBV5-6; j_gene: TRBJ2-1; d_gene: NA; abundance: NA; CDR3aa: CASTRGGGLVSYNEQFF; CDR3nt: TGTGCCAGCACCAGGGGGGGTGGGTTAGTCTCCTACAATGAGCAGTTCTTC
v_gene: TRBV7-6; j_gene: TRBJ2-2; d_gene: TRBD2; abundance: NA; CDR3aa: CASSLNSPGTSGRPGELLF; CDR3nt: TGTGCCAGCAGCTTAAACTCCCCGGGGACTAGCGGGAGGCCCGGGGAGCTGCTTTTT
v_gene: TRBV7-9; j_gene: TRBJ1-1; d_gene: NA; abundance: many; CDR3aa: CASSLGDFLGRLPKVGAFF; CDR3nt: TGTGCCAGCAGCTTAGGCGATTTCCTTGGCAGGCTCCCAAAGGTGGGAGCTTTCTTT
v_gene: TRBV6-5; j_gene: TRBJ1-2; d_gene: NA; abundance: many; CDR3aa: CASSYSGSYGYTF; CDR3nt: TGTGCCAGCAGTTACTCAGGCAGCTATGGCTACACCTTC
v_gene: TRBV5-1; j_gene: TRBJ1-1; d_gene: NA; abundance: many; CDR3aa: CASSWTVQNTEAFF; CDR3nt: TGCGCCAGCAGCTGGACAGTCCAGAACACTGAAGCTTTCTTT
v_gene: TRBV13; j_gene: TRBJ1-6; d_gene: NA; abundance: many; CDR3aa: CASSFAGDDSPLHF; CDR3nt: TGTGCCAGCAGCTTTGCAGGGGACGACTCACCCCTCCACTTT
v_gene: TRBV4-1; j_gene: TRBJ2-3; d_gene: NA; abundance: many; CDR3aa: CASSQDGTRSTDTQYF; CDR3nt: TGCGCCAGCAGCCAAGACGGGACAAGGAGCACAGATACGCAGTATTTT
v_gene: TRBV5-1; j_gene: TRBJ2-7; d_gene: NA; abundance: few; CDR3aa: CASSFGGMRDEQYF; CDR3nt: TGCGCCAGCAGCTTTGGTGGAATGAGGGACGAGCAGTACTTC
v_gene: TRBV9; j_gene: TRBJ1-2; d_gene: NA; abundance: NA; CDR3aa: CASSVSLGSPRGYGYTF; CDR3nt: TGTGCCAGCAGCGTCTCGCTGGGCTCCCCGAGGGGCTATGGCTACACCTTC
v_gene: TRBV9; j_gene: TRBJ2-7; d_gene: NA; abundance: NA; CDR3aa: CASSVDQAGYGQYF; CDR3nt: TGTGCCAGCAGCGTAGACCAAGCGGGCTACGGGCAGTACTTC
v_gene: TRBV6-1; j_gene: TRBJ2-2; d_gene: NA; abundance: many; CDR3aa: CASSDPLESSGWSTGELFF; CDR3nt: TGTGCCAGCAGCGATCCCCTAGAGTCCTCAGGGTGGAGCACCGGGGAGCTGTTTTTT
v_gene: TRBV3-1; j_gene: TRBJ2-3; d_gene: TRBD2; abundance: few; CDR3aa: CASGPARGLVGDTQYF; CDR3nt: TGTGCCAGCGGCCCAGCCCGGGGACTAGTCGGGGATACGCAGTATTTT
v_gene: TRBV7-8; j_gene: TRBJ2-7; d_gene: TRBD1; abundance: many; CDR3aa: CASSQDRGLHEQYF; CDR3nt: TGTGCCAGCAGCCAGGACAGGGGACTTCACGAGCAGTACTTC
v_gene: TRBV11-2; j_gene: TRBJ2-3; d_gene: TRBD2; abundance: NA; CDR3aa: CASSFSGGLSDTQYF; CDR3nt: TGTGCCAGCAGCTTTAGCGGGGGCCTCTCAGATACGCAGTATTTT
v_gene: TRBV10-3; j_gene: TRBJ2-5; d_gene: NA; abundance: NA; CDR3aa: CAISESGGGKTQYF; CDR3nt: TGTGCCATCAGTGAGAGTGGGGGTGGGAAGACCCAGTACTTC
v_gene: TRBV5-5; j_gene: TRBJ1-1; d_gene: NA; abundance: many; CDR3aa: CASSLVAGSTEAFF; CDR3nt: TGTGCCAGCAGCTTAGTAGCAGGGTCCACTGAAGCTTTCTTT
v_gene: TRBV4-3; j_gene: TRBJ1-2; d_gene: NA; abundance: many; CDR3aa: CASSQDRDNYGYTF; CDR3nt: TGCGCCAGCAGCCAAGATCGGGACAACTATGGCTACACCTTC
v_gene: TRBV30; j_gene: TRBJ1-2; d_gene: TRBD1; abundance: many; CDR3aa: CAWRRTGDKRGYTF; CDR3nt: TGTGCCTGGAGACGGACAGGGGATAAACGTGGCTACACCTTC
v_gene: TRBV12-3/TRBV12-4; j_gene: TRBJ1-2; d_gene: NA; abundance: few; CDR3aa: CASSFGLAYGYTF; CDR3nt: TGTGCCAGCAGTTTTGGGCTAGCCTATGGCTACACCTTC
v_gene: TRBV28; j_gene: TRBJ2-7; d_gene: TRBD2; abundance: many; CDR3aa: CASRGTRRYEQYF; CDR3nt: TGTGCCAGCAGAGGGACTAGACGGTACGAGCAGTACTTC
v_gene: TRBV29-1; j_gene: TRBJ1-2; d_gene: TRBD1; abundance: few; CDR3aa: CSVGRQGTGTDGYTF; CDR3nt: TGCAGCGTTGGCAGACAGGGGACCGGGACAGACGGCTACACCTTC
v_gene: TRBV6-5; j_gene: TRBJ1-2; d_gene: NA; abundance: few; CDR3aa: CASSYSTGGNGYTF; CDR3nt: TGTGCCAGCAGTTACTCGACGGGGGGTAATGGCTACACCTTC
v_gene: TRBV7-9; j_gene: TRBJ2-3; d_gene: NA; abundance: many; CDR3aa: CASSPGGVWTDTQYF; CDR3nt: TGTGCCAGCAGCCCGGGTGGGGTATGGACAGATACGCAGTATTTT
v_gene: TRBV20-1; j_gene: TRBJ2-3; d_gene: TRBD2; abundance: many; CDR3aa: CSASLSGSRTDTQYF; CDR3nt: TGCAGTGCTAGCCTTAGCGGGAGCCGCACAGATACGCAGTATTTT
v_gene: TRBV30; j_gene: TRBJ1-5; d_gene: NA; abundance: many; CDR3aa: CAWSVPGNQPQHF; CDR3nt: TGTGCCTGGAGTGTACCGGGGAATCAGCCCCAGCATTTT
v_gene: TRBV19; j_gene: TRBJ1-2; d_gene: NA; abundance: NA; CDR3aa: CASSTINYGYTF; CDR3nt: TGTGCCAGTAGTACAATTAACTATGGCTACACCTTC
v_gene: TRBV29-1; j_gene: TRBJ1-2; d_gene: NA; abundance: NA; CDR3aa: CSVFHGANGGYTF; CDR3nt: TGCAGCGTCTTTCACGGGGCCAACGGTGGCTACACCTTC
v_gene: TRBV20-1; j_gene: TRBJ2-3; d_gene: TRBD2; abundance: few; CDR3aa: CSARSSGKDTQYF; CDR3nt: TGCAGTGCTAGGTCTAGCGGAAAGGATACGCAGTATTTT
v_gene: TRBV20-1; j_gene: TRBJ1-4; d_gene: NA; abundance: NA; CDR3aa: CSAISLVGTNEKLFF; CDR3nt: TGCAGTGCGATCTCTCTCGTAGGGACTAATGAAAAACTGTTTTTT
v_gene: TRBV29-1; j_gene: TRBJ1-1; d_gene: NA; abundance: few; CDR3aa: CSVDMGSAEAFF; CDR3nt: TGCAGCGTTGACATGGGATCGGCTGAAGCTTTCTTT
v_gene: TRBV18; j_gene: TRBJ2-3; d_gene: NA; abundance: NA; CDR3aa: CASAPSGVRTDTQYF; CDR3nt: TGTGCCAGCGCCCCCTCAGGGGTTCGCACAGATACGCAGTATTTT
v_gene: TRBV20-1; j_gene: TRBJ1-6; d_gene: NA; abundance: few; CDR3aa: CSALAGGINSPLHF; CDR3nt: TGCAGTGCCCTCGCGGGAGGAATTAATTCACCCCTCCACTTT